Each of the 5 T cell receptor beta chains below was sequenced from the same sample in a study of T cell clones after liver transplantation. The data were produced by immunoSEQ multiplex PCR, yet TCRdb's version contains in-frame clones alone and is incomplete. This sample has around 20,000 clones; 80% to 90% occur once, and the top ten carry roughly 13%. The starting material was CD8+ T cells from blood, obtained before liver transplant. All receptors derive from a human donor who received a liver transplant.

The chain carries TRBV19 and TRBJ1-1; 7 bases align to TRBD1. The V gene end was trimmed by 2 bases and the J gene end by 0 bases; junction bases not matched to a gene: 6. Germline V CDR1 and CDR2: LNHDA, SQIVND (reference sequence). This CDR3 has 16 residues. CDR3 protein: CASSIPPGQMNTEAFF. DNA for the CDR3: TGTGCCAGTAGTATACCTCCGGGACAGATGAACACTGAAGCTTTCTTT.

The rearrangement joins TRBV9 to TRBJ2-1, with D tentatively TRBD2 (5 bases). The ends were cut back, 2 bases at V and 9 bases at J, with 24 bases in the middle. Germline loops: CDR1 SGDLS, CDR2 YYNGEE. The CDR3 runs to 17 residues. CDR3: CASSVSLVGGRSGEQFF. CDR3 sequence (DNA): TGTGCCAGCAGCGTCTCACTAGTGGGTGGTCGTTCTGGTGAGCAGTTCTTC.

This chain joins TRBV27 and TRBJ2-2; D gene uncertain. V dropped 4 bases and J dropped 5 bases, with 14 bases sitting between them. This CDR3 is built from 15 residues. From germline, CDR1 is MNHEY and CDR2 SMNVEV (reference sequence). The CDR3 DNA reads TGTGCCAGCAGTTCCTCTGGCGGATGGACCGGGGAGCTGTTTTTT. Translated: CASSSSGGWTGELFF.

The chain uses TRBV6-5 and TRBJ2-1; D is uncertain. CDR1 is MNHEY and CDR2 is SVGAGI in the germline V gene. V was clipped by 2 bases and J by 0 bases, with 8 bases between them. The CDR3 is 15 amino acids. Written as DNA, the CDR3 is TGTGCCAGCAGTTACCTGGCAGGCTCCTACAATGAGCAGTTCTTC. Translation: CASSYLAGSYNEQFF.

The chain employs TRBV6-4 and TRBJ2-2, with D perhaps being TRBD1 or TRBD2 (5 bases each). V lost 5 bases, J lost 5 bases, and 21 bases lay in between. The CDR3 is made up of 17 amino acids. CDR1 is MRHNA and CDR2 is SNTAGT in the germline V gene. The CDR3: CASSKGRQLLGTGELFF. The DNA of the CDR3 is TGTGCCAGCAGTAAGGGACGGCAACTCTTGGGTACCGGGGAGCTGTTTTTT.